The clone carrying this T cell receptor beta chain was counted between two and nine times. What it binds is not known. Time point defined: newly diagnosed GD, antithyroid drugs for less than 3 months. Extracted PBMC RNA gave rise to the TCR library. The patient group derived from an endocrinology department in Xi'an, China. To make TCR beta libraries, researchers used iRepertoire HTBI primers and Arm-PCR of CDR3 regions. Each CDR3 protein is one row after TCRdb ran MiXCR on the multiplex PCR reads. Among around 330,000 distinct CDR3 sequences, roughly 18% were seen once, and the ten largest hold about 38%. Unmatched junction bases numbered 10, after V lost 10 bases and J lost 2 bases. CDR3 length equals 14 residues. CDR1 and CDR2 (germline): SNHLY, FYNNEI. These data are taken from a study of regulatory T cells in long-lasting Graves disease. Study conclusions and caveats: Persistent Graves' patients showed less TCR diversity than newly diagnosed patients showed. Clonotypes that were public and shared totalled fewer than 3,500 in persistent patients versus roughly 1,000 in new patients.

The rearrangement joins TRBV2 to TRBJ2-5; 7 positions agree with TRBD1. The sequence came from a female donor with Graves disease. The specimen comprised peripheral blood mononuclear cells (PBMCs), sampled at new diagnosis, from a patient treated with antithyroid drugs. CDR3 nucleotide sequence: TGTGCCAACCAACAGGGGACAACACAAGAGACCCAGTACTTC. It is translated as CANQQGTTQETQYF. The full variable domain, in which reference TRBV2 and TRBJ2-5 provide the parts outside the CDR3, is EPEVTQTPSHQVTQMGQEVILRCVPISNHLYFYWYRQILGQKVEFLVSFYNNEISEKSEIFDDQFSVERPDGSNFTLKIRSTKLEDSAMYFCANQQGTTQETQYFGPGTRLLVL.